Detailed here is one TCR beta chain. The target of this receptor is not known. Base qualities are not recorded, but no much larger clone differs from it by a single base. This sample was taken from a study of blood T cell repertoires in COVID-19 (dated by TCRdb to the early 2020s). About the investigation overall: Collaborator samples came from the United States, Italy and Spain and covered acute and convalescent phases of COVID-19. The prospective study material was composed of cDNA or gDNA derived from T cells, B-cell-depleted T cells, or PBMCs. Deeply sampled blood TCRbeta repertoires from subjects exposed to, actively infected with, or recovered from COVID-19 were included in the dataset. The repertoires were released in a freely available public database intended as a resource for research on the immune response to SARS-CoV-2. The samples were drawn from the first 160 participants of the ongoing ImmuneRACE study and from more than 1,000 subjects provided by 6 global collaborators. Nearly every sample came with metadata listing a de-identified subject ID, COVID-19 status, age in years and sex. Where HLA class I and class II types were available, the types were taken from metadata supplied by the sample provider, not from assay-based typing.

Relative to germline, V is missing 2 bases and J is missing 2 bases, with 2 bases of the junction outside any gene match. CDR1 SNHLY and CDR2 FYNNEI are derived from the germline V gene. The CDR3 runs 14 amino acids, cysteine and phenylalanine included. Only the CDR3 portion is preserved as DNA: 42 bases, with reading frame beginning at the first base. General conclusions and limits of the study: The amount of clinical and demographic metadata varied by source and participant and was provided uncurated.

The collaborating institutions used their own protocols to collect whole blood in K2EDTA tubes. For TCRbeta analysis, collaborators shipped samples as frozen whole blood, isolated PBMCs, or DNA extracted from either of those sample types. TCRbeta CDR3 regions were amplified from genomic DNA by means of the immunoSEQ Assay, a bias-controlled multiplex PCR. From the authors' description of their analysis: The number of nucleated cells in each sample was estimated by amplification of reference gene primers within the assay. To quantify the absolute abundance of each unique TCRbeta CDR3 rearrangement, sequence reads were collapsed and filtered. For each sample, productive Simpson clonality was calculated by taking the square root of Simpson's diversity index across productive rearrangements. The table comes from immuneACCESS by way of TCRdb, which keeps in-frame sequences with V and J called. Part of the clones is missing from these tables; in studies checked, under half for an unresolved V gene and the rest for unknown reasons. The V and J calls and the clone size are those of that table, but D and trimming were determined from the DNA. The sample table contains 75,000 to 100,000 clones; only one count was recorded for 80% to 90% of them. 18% of the sample comes from the top ten.

This TCR came from a woman over 75 with acute or convalescent COVID-19. The material sequenced was peripheral blood. The V and J genes are TRBV2 and TRBJ2-7; TRBD2 aligns with 8 central bases. The CDR3 region reads CASSEKRGPYEQYF. The nucleotide sequence is given as TGTGCCAGCAGTGAAAAGCGGGGGCCCTACGAGCAGTACTTC.